The entry below describes one T cell receptor (beta chain). The target of this receptor is not known. No per-base quality is available; no much larger clone lies one base away. The CDR3 regions of human TCRbeta chains were subjected to immunosequencing. From the authors' description of their analysis: Repertoire TCRs were checked for matches against a reference library of SARS-CoV-2-specific TCRs that had been generated using the MIRA antigen-specificity platform. Breadth was defined as the fraction of unique TCRs that were SARS-CoV-2-associated. Depth was defined as the fraction of total T cells that were SARS-CoV-2-associated. Using the MIRA data, each spike-specific TCR was assigned both to the spike region to which the TCR was reactive and to a CD4 or CD8 class. Log10-transformed breadth and depth values were compared by one-way ANOVA with Sidak's multiple comparisons tests. The table comes from immuneACCESS by way of TCRdb, which keeps in-frame sequences with V and J called. Part of the clones is missing from these tables; in studies checked, under half for an unresolved V gene and the rest for unknown reasons. V, J and clone size reflect that table, while D and trimming were determined from the DNA. Here the sample has 110,000 to 150,000 clones; under 95% occur a single time. The ten largest make up about 3% of the sample.

The sample's time point label is to be understood as: baseline before first vaccination. Vaccinee samples were obtained from the UK trials COV001 and COV002, which included a single-blind randomized controlled phase 2/3 trial of AZD1222 (ChAdOx1 nCoV-19) in healthy adults. Trial participant PBMC samples were collected at day 0 and day 28 after the second dose for TCRbeta chain sequencing. The data derive from a study of T cell responses to AZD1222 COVID-19 vaccine (dated by TCRdb to about 2021). For the study in its entirety: AZD1222 recipients whose second dose came at about 4 weeks and those whose second dose came at about 12 weeks were combined into one group, since spike-specific TCR depth and breadth did not differ between the two schedules. A total of about 240 trial participants underwent TCR sequencing, of whom some 210 received two doses of AZD1222 and 26 received two doses of the MenACWY control vaccine. Trial participants were enrolled by age into subgroups of 18-55, 56-69 and 70-plus years, and about 150, 27 and 61 TCR-sequenced participants, respectively, were included in these subgroups.

Cut back by 2 bases and 3 bases, the V and J ends lie 14 bases apart. CDR1 and CDR2, per the germline V gene, are KGHSH and LQKENI. The CDR3 sequence holds 15 residues, the cysteine and phenylalanine included. Left in the record is the CDR3 DNA by itself, 45 bases read in frame from the first base. The research as a whole found: Participants were mostly white British and included more females than males, and it was suggested by the authors that clonal diversity may have been underestimated. The 56-69-year group was small, and its depth increase did not reach significance, likely because of low power. Reportedly, close to half of the unique spike-specific TCRs recognized epitopes lying outside the regions that are mutated in the B.1.351 and B.1.1.7 variants. Conclusions about previously exposed vaccinees are limited, since just five to seven AZD1222 recipients were seropositive for SARS-CoV-2 at baseline. No day 14 peak-response samples were available, so repertoires were characterized only after the peak T cell response. A significant rise in spike-specific TCR breadth and depth was observed after two AZD1222 doses relative to day 0 and relative to MenACWY recipients. The whole spike protein was spanned by vaccine-associated CD4 TCRs, and dominant responses were seen in regions 160-218 and 743-854.

The chain is encoded by TRBV18 joined to TRBJ2-7, with the D segment identity uncertain. The specimen comprised peripheral blood, sampled on day 0 of AZD1222 vaccination. The TCR comes from an adult in good health. The DNA sequence is as follows: TGTGCCAGCTCACCAAAAACGGCCGCTGACTACGAGCAGTACTTC. This codes for CASSPKTAADYEQYF. The entire variable domain, with the stretches around the CDR3 drawn from the reference TRBV18 and TRBJ2-7 proteins, is NAGVMQNPRHLVRRRGQEARLRCSPMKGHSHVYWYRQLPEEGLKFMVYLQKENIIDESGMPKERFSAEFPKEGPSILRIQQVVRGDSAAYFCASSPKTAADYEQYFGPGTRLTVT.